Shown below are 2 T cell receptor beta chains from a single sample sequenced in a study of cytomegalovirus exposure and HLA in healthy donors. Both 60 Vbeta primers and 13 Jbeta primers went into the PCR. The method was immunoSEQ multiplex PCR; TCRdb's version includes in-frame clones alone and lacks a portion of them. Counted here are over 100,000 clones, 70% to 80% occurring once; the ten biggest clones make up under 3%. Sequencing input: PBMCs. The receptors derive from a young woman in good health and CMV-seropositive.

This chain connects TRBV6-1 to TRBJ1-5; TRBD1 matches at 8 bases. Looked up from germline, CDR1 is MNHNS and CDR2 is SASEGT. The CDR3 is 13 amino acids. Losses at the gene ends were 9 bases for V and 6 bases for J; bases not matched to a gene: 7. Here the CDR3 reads CASGQGRGQPQHF. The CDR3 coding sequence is TGTGCCAGTGGACAGGGACGGGGTCAGCCCCAGCATTTT.

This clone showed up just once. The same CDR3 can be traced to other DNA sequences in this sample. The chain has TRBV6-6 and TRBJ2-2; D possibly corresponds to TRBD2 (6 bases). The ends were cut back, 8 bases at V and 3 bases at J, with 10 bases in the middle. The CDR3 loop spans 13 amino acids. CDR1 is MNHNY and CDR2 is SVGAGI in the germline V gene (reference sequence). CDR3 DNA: TGTGCCAGCCTGCCGGGAGACACCGGGGAGCTGTTTTTT. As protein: CASLPGDTGELFF.